Detailed here is one TCR beta chain. Its matching antigen is unknown. The entry originates in a study of radiotherapy plus CTLA-4 blockade in lung cancer. Overall study findings and caveats: Early clone dynamics of blood T cells, plus interferon-beta, reportedly predicted response best. Once radiotherapy plus ipilimumab had been given, TCR clones derived from tumor expanded in blood.

Germline V gene data show CDR1 as MNHEY and CDR2 as SMNVEV (reference sequence). Trimming took 0 bases from V and 11 from J, leaving 8 bases between them. The CDR3 is 13 residues long. Enrolled patients, whose metastatic non-small-cell lung cancer was chemo-refractory, received focal radiation plus CTLA-4 blockade with ipilimumab. Sequenced by immunoSEQ multiplex PCR; TCRdb stores in-frame clones only, minus some. Of some 67,000 clones in the sample, about 72% were seen once. This specimen consisted of peripheral blood, obtained from a patient treated with radiotherapy plus ipilimumab. This sequence originates from a human donor with non-small cell lung cancer whose response to radiotherapy plus ipilimumab could not be evaluated. Some clones in this sample may be carry-over from other donors' samples. The chain couples TRBV27 to TRBJ1-6; maybe TRBD1 (5 bases). The CDR3 DNA sequence: TGTGCCAGCAGTTTATCCTCCAGGGCACCCCTCCACTTT. Its translation is CASSLSSRAPLHF.